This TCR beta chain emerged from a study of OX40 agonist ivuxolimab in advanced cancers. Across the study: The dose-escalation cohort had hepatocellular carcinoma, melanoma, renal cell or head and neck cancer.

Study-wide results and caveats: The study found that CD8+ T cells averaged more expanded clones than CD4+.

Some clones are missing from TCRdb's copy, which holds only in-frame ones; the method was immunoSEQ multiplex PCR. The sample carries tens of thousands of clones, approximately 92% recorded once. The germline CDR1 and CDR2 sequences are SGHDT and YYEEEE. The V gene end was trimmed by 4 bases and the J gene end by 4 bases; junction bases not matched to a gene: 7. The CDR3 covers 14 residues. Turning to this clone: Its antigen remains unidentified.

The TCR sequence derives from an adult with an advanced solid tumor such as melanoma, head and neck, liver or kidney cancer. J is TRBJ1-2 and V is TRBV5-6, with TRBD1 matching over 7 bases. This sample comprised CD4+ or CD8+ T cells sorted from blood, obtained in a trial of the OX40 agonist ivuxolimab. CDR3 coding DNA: TGTGCCAGCAGCATCCAAGGGGGCGCCTATGGCTACACCTTC. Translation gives CASSIQGGAYGYTF.